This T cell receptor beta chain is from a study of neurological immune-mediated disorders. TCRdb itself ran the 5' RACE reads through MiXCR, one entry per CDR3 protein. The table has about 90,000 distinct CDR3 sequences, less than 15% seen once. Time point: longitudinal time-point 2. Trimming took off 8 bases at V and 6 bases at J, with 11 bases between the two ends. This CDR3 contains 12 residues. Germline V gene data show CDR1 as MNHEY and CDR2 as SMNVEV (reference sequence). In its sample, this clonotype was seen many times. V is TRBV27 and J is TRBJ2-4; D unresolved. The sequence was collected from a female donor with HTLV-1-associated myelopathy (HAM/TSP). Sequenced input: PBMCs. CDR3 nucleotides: TGTGCCAGCCTAAAGTTGGCAAACATTCAGTACTTC. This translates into CASLKLANIQYF.